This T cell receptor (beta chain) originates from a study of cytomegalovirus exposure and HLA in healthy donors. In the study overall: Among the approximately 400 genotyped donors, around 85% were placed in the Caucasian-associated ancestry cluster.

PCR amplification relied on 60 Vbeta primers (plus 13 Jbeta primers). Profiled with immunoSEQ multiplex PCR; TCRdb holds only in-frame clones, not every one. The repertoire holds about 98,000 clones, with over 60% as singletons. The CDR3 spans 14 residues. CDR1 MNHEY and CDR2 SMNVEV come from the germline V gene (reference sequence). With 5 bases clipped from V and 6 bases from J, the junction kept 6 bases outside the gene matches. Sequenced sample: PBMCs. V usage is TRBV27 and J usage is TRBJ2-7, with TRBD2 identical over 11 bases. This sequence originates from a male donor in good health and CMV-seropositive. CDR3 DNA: TGTGCCAGCAGTCCCCTAGCGGGAGGTCGCGAGCAGTACTTC. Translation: CASSPLAGGREQYF.